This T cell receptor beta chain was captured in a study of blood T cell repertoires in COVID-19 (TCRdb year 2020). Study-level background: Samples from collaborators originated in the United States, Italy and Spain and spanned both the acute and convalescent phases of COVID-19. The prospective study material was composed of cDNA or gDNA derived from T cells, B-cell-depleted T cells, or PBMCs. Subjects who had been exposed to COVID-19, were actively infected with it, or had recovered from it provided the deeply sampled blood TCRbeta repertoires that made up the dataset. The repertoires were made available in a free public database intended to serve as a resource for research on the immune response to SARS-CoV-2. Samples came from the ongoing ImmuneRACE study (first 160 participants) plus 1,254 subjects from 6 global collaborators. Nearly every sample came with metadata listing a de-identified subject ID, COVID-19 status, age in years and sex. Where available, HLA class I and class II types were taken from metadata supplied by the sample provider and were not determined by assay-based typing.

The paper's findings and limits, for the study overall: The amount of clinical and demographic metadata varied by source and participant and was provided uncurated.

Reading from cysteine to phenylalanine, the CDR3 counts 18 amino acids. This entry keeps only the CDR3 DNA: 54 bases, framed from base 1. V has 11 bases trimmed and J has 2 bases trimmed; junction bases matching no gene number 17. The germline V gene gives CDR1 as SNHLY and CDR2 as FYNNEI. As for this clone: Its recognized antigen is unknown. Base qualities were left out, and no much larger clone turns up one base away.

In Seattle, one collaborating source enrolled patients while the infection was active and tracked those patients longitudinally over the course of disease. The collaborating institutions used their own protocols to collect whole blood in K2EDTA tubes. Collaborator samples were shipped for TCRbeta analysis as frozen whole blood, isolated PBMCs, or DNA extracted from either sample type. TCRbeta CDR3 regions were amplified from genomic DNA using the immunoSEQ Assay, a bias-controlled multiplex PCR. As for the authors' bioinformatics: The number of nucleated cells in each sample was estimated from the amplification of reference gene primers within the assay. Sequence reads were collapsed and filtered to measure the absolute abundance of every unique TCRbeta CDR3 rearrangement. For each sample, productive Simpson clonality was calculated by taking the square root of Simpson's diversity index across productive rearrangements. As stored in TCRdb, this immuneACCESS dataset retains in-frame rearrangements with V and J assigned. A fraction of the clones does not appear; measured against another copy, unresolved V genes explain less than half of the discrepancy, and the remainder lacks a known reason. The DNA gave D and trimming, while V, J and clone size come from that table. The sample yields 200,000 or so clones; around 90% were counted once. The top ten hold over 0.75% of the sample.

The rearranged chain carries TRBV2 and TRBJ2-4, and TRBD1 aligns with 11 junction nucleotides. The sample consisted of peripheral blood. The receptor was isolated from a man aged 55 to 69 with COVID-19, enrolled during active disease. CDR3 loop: CAGYPGTGGQKSKNIQYF. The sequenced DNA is TGTGCCGGCTACCCCGGGACAGGGGGACAGAAATCCAAAAACATTCAGTACTTC.